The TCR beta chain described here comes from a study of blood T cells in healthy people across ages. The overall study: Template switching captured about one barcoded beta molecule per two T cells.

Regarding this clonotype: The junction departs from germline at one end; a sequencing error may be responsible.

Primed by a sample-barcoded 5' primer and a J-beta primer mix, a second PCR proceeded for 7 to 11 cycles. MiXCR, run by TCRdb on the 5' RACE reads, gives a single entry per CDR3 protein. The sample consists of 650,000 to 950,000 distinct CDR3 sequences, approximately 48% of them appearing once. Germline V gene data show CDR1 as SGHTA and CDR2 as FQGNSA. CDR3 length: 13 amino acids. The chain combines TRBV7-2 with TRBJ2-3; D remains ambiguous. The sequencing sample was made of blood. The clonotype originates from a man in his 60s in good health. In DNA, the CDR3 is TGTGCCGGCAGCTTAGAAGCTGGGCAGGCGCAGTATTTT. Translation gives CAGSLEAGQAQYF.